The rows below give T cell receptor beta chains drawn from one sample of a study of T-cell reconstitution after alpha-beta-depleted transplantation in children. MiXCR, applied by TCRdb to the PCR reads, yields one record per CDR3 protein. Of fewer than 120,000 distinct CDR3 sequences in the sample, 10% were seen once. The sample was PBMCs from the stem cell graft donor, taken from the stem cell graft. Every receptor here comes from a human donor who donated a stem cell graft to a child with acute lymphoblastic leukemia. Both conserved end residues are part of each CDR3. Each record gives: J gene, V gene, CDR3 protein.

J gene: TRBJ2-7; V gene: TRBV5-1; CDR3 protein: CASADGGQVSYEQYF
J gene: TRBJ1-1; V gene: TRBV7-6; CDR3 protein: CASSRGAGALWSTEAFF
J gene: TRBJ1-1; V gene: TRBV20-1; CDR3 protein: CSARVLPGVGTEAFF
J gene: TRBJ2-3; V gene: TRBV20-1; CDR3 protein: CSARVVASTDTQYF
J gene: TRBJ2-3; V gene: TRBV28; CDR3 protein: CASSLGLAGGLSTDTQYF
J gene: TRBJ2-2; V gene: TRBV5-5; CDR3 protein: CASSTKTGHTGELFF
J gene: TRBJ1-1; V gene: TRBV7-6; CDR3 protein: CASSLEAGFTEAFF
J gene: TRBJ2-7; V gene: TRBV5-1; CDR3 protein: CASSFDLRTPEEQYF
J gene: TRBJ2-3; V gene: TRBV7-2; CDR3 protein: CASSPSGVWSDTQYF
J gene: TRBJ2-5; V gene: TRBV6-1; CDR3 protein: CASSQDRRFAPQETQYF
J gene: TRBJ2-2; V gene: TRBV12-3/TRBV12-4; CDR3 protein: CASSFQGGTGELFF
J gene: TRBJ1-1; V gene: TRBV7-9; CDR3 protein: CASSLGPGQGVTEAFF
J gene: TRBJ2-1; V gene: TRBV7-2; CDR3 protein: CASSAGSSYNEQFF
J gene: TRBJ1-1; V gene: TRBV6-1; CDR3 protein: CASSNRDSANTEAFF
J gene: TRBJ2-7; V gene: TRBV27; CDR3 protein: CASSSSTLDRISLF
J gene: TRBJ2-3; V gene: TRBV5-1; CDR3 protein: CASRLLAGGREDTQYF
J gene: TRBJ1-2; V gene: TRBV5-4; CDR3 protein: CASSPLVWALNYGYTF
J gene: TRBJ2-3; V gene: TRBV5-1; CDR3 protein: CASSTLAGTGTDTQYF
J gene: TRBJ1-2; V gene: TRBV11-2; CDR3 protein: CASSTEGVGVGPTYGYTF
J gene: TRBJ2-7; V gene: TRBV11-2; CDR3 protein: CASTQDYSYEQYF
J gene: TRBJ1-6; V gene: TRBV4-1; CDR3 protein: CASSSTGYNSPLHF
J gene: TRBJ2-5; V gene: TRBV15; CDR3 protein: CATSRVARTRAETQYF
J gene: TRBJ1-5; V gene: TRBV27; CDR3 protein: CASSSQGADQPQHF
J gene: TRBJ2-7; V gene: TRBV14; CDR3 protein: CASSRASSRGTDMEQYF
J gene: TRBJ1-2; V gene: TRBV9; CDR3 protein: CASSPGQFNNGYTF
J gene: TRBJ2-1; V gene: TRBV5-6; CDR3 protein: CASSLGNYNEQFF
J gene: TRBJ1-5; V gene: TRBV12-3/TRBV12-4; CDR3 protein: CASGSNQPQHF
J gene: TRBJ2-1; V gene: TRBV4-3; CDR3 protein: CASSQKPVNEQFF
J gene: TRBJ2-1; V gene: TRBV4-3; CDR3 protein: CASSQDGTSGISYNEQFF
J gene: TRBJ2-7; V gene: TRBV7-2; CDR3 protein: CASSLDRAGSYEQYF
J gene: TRBJ1-4; V gene: TRBV14; CDR3 protein: CASSQDWQNGKLFF
J gene: TRBJ1-2; V gene: TRBV5-1; CDR3 protein: CASSFYPGQGSYGYTF
J gene: TRBJ2-1; V gene: TRBV5-1; CDR3 protein: CASSLEVSGSGNEQFF
J gene: TRBJ1-6; V gene: TRBV5-1; CDR3 protein: CASSAGQGIDSPLHF
J gene: TRBJ2-2; V gene: TRBV29-1; CDR3 protein: CSVEQMNTGELFF
J gene: TRBJ1-2; V gene: TRBV12-3/TRBV12-4; CDR3 protein: CASSLANGNRDPYGYTF
J gene: TRBJ1-5; V gene: TRBV29-1; CDR3 protein: CSVGREGSNQPQHF
J gene: TRBJ2-5; V gene: TRBV7-9; CDR3 protein: CASTLGSSQETQYF
J gene: TRBJ1-5; V gene: TRBV20-1; CDR3 protein: CSASPSRGNQPQHF
J gene: TRBJ1-1; V gene: TRBV5-1; CDR3 protein: CASSSRDGGHTEAFF
J gene: TRBJ2-5; V gene: TRBV15; CDR3 protein: CATSRDVEGARGSRETQYF
J gene: TRBJ1-1; V gene: TRBV9; CDR3 protein: CASSVSPRQGEAFF
J gene: TRBJ2-7; V gene: TRBV4-3; CDR3 protein: CASSQWRAGAYEQYF
J gene: TRBJ2-7; V gene: TRBV12-3/TRBV12-4; CDR3 protein: CASSHTINEQYF
J gene: TRBJ1-2; V gene: TRBV10-2; CDR3 protein: CASSESGAYGYTF
J gene: TRBJ2-7; V gene: TRBV4-3; CDR3 protein: CASSQDSTGAYEQYF
J gene: TRBJ2-7; V gene: TRBV5-1; CDR3 protein: CASSLQGLEFYEQYF
J gene: TRBJ1-2; V gene: TRBV29-1; CDR3 protein: CSVEEGQGGGYTF
J gene: TRBJ1-2; V gene: TRBV5-1; CDR3 protein: CASSLESQGRGYTF
J gene: TRBJ2-2; V gene: TRBV5-4; CDR3 protein: CASSLPLSSTGELFF
J gene: TRBJ2-2; V gene: TRBV9; CDR3 protein: CASSVGVGRSTGELFF
J gene: TRBJ1-2; V gene: TRBV29-1; CDR3 protein: CSVVDGGPNGYTF
J gene: TRBJ1-1; V gene: TRBV6-5; CDR3 protein: CASSQQGARTEAFF